Given below is one T cell receptor beta chain in context. The target antigen is unknown. The record originates from a study of T-cell reconstitution after alpha-beta-depleted transplantation in children. General study points: The origin of alpha-beta T cells about two months after transplant was reportedly several hundred expanded graft clones. It was newly produced T cells that mostly accounted for T-cell counts and diversity one year after transplant. Day-60 TCRbeta diversity that was high in some patients was derived from surviving recipient T cells and thymic progenitors.

Per the germline V gene, CDR1 is SGHNT and CDR2 is YENEEA. CDR3 length equals 15 residues. V lost 5 bases and J lost 6; bases outside the gene matches: 10. Using unique molecular identifiers, the investigators prepared the TCRbeta library. TCRdb re-derived calls from the PCR reads in MiXCR, one entry per CDR3 protein. The sample carries more than 400,000 distinct CDR3 sequences, approximately 41% recorded once. The source is a girl aged 2-10 years with aplastic anemia, due to receive a stem cell transplant. Sequences were derived from PBMCs, sampled before TCRalphabeta/CD19-depleted stem cell transplant. The rearrangement links TRBV11-3 to TRBJ2-1; 7 nucleotides line up with TRBD2. CDR3 in DNA: TGTGCCAGCAGCCCGGCTAGCGGTATTTCCAATGAGCAGTTCTTC. It is translated as CASSPASGISNEQFF.